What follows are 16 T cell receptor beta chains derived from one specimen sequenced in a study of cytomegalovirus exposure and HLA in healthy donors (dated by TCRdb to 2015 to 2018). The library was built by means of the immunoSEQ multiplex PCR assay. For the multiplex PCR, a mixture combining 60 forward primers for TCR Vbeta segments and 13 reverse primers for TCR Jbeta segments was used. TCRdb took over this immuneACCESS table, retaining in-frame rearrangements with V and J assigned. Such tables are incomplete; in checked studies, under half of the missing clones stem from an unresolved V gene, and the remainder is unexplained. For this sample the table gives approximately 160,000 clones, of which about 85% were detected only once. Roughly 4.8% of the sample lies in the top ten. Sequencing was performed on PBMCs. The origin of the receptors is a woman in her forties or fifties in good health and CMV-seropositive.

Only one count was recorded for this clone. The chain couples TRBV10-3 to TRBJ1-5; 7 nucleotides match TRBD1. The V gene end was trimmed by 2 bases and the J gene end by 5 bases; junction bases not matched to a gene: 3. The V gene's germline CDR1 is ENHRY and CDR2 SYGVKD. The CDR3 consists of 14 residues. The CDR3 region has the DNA TGTGCCATCAGTGAGGACAGGGAGGATCAGCCCCAGCATTTT. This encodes CAISEDREDQPQHF.

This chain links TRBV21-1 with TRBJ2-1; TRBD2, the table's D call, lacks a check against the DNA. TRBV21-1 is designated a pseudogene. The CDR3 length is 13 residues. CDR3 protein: CASSKEKAGVVIF. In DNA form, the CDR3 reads TGTGCCAGCAGCAAAGAAAAAGCGGGAGTGGTAATCTTC.

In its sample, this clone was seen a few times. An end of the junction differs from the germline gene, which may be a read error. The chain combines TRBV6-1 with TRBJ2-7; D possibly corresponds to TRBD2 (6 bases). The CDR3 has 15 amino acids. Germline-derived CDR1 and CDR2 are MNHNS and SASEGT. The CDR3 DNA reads TGTGCCATCAGTGAGTTCGATTACCTAGCGTCGGAGCAGTACTTC. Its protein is CAISEFDYLASEQYF.

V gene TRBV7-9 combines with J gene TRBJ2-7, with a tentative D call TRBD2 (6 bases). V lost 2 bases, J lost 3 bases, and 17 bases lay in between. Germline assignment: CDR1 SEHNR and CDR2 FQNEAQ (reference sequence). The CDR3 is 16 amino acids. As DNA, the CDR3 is TGTGCCAGCAGCTTAAGCGGGCGGGGCAGTCGCTACGAGCAGTACTTC. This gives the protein CASSLSGRGSRYEQYF. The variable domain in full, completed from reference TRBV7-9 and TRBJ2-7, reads DTGVSQNPRHKITKRGQNVTFRCDPISEHNRLYWYRQTLGQGPEFLTYFQNEAQLEKSRLLSDRFSAERPKGSFSTLEIQRTEQGDSAMYLCASSLSGRGSRYEQYFGPGTRLTVT.

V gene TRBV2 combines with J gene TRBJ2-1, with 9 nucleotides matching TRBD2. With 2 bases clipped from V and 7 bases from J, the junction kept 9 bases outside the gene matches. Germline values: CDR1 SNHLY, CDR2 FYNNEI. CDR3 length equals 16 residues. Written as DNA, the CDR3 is TGTGCCAGCAGTGAATTCCTAGCGGGGTCTCAGAATGAGCAGTTCTTC. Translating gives CASSEFLAGSQNEQFF.

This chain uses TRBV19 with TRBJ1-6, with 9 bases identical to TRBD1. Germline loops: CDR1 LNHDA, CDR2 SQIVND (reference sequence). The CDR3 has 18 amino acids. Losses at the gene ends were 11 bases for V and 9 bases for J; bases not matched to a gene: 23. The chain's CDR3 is CAGGVGTGLLCLSSPLHF. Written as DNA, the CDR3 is TGTGCCGGGGGGGTGGGGACAGGGCTCCTATGTCTGAGTTCACCCCTCCACTTT.

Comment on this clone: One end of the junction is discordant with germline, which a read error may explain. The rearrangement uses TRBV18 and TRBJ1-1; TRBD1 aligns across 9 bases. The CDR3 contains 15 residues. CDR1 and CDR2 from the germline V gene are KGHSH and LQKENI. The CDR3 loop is CANSPEQTGGTEAFF. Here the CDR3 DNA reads TGTGCCAACTCACCAGAGCAGACAGGGGGCACTGAAGCTTTCTTT.

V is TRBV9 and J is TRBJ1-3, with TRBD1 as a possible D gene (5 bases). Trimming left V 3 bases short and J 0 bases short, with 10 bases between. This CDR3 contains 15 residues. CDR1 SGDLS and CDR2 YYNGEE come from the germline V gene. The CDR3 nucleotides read TGTGCCAGCAGCGCCAGGGACTACTCTGGAAACACCATATATTTT. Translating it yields CASSARDYSGNTIYF.

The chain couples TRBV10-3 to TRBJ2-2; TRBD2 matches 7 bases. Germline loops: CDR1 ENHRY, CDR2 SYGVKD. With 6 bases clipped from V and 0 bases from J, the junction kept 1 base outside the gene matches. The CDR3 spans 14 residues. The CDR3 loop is CAIRGGTNTGELFF. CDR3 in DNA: TGTGCCATCAGGGGGGGGACGAACACCGGGGAGCTGTTTTTT.

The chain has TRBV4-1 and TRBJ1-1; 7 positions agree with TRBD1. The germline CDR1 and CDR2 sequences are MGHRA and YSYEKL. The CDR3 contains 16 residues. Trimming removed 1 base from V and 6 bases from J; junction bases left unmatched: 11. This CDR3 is CASSQVSQGEGAEAFF. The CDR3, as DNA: TGCGCCAGCAGCCAAGTGTCTCAGGGGGAAGGCGCTGAAGCTTTCTTT.

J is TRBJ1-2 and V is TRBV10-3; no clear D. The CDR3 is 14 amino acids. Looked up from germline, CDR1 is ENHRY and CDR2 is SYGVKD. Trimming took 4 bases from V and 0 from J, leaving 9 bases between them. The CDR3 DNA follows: TGTGCCATCAGTGCACAGCAGACTAACTATGGCTACACCTTC. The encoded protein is CAISAQQTNYGYTF.

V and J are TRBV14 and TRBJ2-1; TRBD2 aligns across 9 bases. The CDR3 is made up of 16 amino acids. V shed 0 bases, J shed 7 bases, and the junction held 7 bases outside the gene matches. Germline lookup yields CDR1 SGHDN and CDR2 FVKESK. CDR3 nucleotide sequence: TGTGCCAGCAGCCAAGAAACAGGACTAGCGTGGAATGAGCAGTTCTTC. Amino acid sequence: CASSQETGLAWNEQFF.

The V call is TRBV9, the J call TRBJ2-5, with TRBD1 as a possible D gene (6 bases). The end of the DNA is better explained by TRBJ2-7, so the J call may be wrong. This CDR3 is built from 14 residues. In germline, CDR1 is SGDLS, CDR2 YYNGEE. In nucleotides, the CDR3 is TGTGCCAGCAGCGCGACAGGATTCTCCTACGAGCAGTACTTC. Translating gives CASSATGFSYEQYF.

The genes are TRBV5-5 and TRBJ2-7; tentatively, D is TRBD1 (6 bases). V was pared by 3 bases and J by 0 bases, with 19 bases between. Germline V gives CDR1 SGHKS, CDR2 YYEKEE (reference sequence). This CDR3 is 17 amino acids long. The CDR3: CASSSSPGQPSSYEQYF. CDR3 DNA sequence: TGTGCCAGCAGCTCCTCGCCGGGACAACCAAGCTCCTACGAGCAGTACTTC.

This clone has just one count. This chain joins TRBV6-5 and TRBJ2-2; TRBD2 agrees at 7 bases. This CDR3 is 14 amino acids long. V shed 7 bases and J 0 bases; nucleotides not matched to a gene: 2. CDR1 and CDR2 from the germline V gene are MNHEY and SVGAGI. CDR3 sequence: CASIGGTNTGELFF. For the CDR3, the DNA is TGTGCCAGCATCGGGGGGACGAACACCGGGGAGCTGTTTTTT.

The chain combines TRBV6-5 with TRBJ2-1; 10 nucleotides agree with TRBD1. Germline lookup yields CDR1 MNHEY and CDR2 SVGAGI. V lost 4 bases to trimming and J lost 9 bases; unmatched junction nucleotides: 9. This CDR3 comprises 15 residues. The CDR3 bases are TGTGCCAGCAGTTCCCCGGGACAGGGGCAATTTGAGCAGTTCTTC. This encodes CASSSPGQGQFEQFF.